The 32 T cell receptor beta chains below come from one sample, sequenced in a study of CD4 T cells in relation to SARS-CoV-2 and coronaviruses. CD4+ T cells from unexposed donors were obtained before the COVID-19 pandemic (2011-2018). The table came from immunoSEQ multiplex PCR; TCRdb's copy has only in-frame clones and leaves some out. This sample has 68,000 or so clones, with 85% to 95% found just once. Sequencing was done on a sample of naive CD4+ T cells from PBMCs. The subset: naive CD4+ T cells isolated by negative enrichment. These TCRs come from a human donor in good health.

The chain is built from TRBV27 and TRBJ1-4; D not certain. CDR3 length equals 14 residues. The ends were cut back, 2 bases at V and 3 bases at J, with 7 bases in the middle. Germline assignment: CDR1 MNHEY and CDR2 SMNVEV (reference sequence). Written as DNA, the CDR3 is TGTGCCAGCAGTTTAGCAGCAGCTAATGAAAAACTGTTTTTT. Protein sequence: CASSLAAANEKLFF.

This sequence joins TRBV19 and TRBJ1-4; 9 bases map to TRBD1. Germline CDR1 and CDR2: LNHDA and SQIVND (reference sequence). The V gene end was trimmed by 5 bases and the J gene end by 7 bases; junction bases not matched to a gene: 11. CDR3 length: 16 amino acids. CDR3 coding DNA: TGTGCCAGTAGTGGGGGTCTGAGGGACAGGGCTGAAAAACTGTTTTTT. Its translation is CASSGGLRDRAEKLFF. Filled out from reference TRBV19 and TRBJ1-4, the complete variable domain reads DGGITQSPKYLFRKEGQNVTLSCEQNLNHDAMYWYRQDPGQGLRLIYYSQIVNDFQKGDIAEGYSVSREKKESFPLTVTSAQKNPTAFYLCASSGGLRDRAEKLFFGSGTQLSVL.

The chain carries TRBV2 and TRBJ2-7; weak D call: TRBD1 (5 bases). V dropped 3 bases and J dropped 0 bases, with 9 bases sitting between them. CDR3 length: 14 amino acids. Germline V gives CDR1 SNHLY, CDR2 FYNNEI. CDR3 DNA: TGTGCCAGCAGTGACCAGGGCCTCTCCTACGAGCAGTACTTC. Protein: CASSDQGLSYEQYF.

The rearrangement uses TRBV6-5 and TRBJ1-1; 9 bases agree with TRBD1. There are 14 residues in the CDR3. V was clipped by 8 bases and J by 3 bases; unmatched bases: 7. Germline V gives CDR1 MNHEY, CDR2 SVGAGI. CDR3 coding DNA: TGTGCCAGCGGGCAGACAGGGGGTGACACTGAAGCTTTCTTT. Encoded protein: CASGQTGGDTEAFF.

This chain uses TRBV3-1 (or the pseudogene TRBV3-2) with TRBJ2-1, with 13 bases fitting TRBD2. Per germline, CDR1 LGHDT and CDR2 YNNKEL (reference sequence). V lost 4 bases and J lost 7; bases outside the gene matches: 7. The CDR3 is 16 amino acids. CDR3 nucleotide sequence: TGTGCCAGCAGCCGGCGGACTAGCGGGAGAAAGAATGAGCAGTTCTTC. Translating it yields CASSRRTSGRKNEQFF.

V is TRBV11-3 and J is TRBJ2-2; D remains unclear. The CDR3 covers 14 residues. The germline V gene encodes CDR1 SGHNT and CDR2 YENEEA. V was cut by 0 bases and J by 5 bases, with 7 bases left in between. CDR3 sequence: CASSLEGRTGELFF. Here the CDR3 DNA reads TGTGCCAGCAGCTTAGAAGGGCGAACCGGGGAGCTGTTTTTT.

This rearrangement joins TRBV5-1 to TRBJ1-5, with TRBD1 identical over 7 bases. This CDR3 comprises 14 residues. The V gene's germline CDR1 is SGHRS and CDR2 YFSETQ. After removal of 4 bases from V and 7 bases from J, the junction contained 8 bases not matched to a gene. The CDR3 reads CASSLGTDRQPQHF. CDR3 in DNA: TGCGCCAGCAGCCTCGGGACAGATCGCCAGCCCCAGCATTTT.

CDR3 residues: CASTIPWPNRGSSGELFF. CDR3 sequence (DNA): TGTGCCAGCACCATCCCATGGCCTAACAGGGGGAGTAGTGGGGAGCTGTTTTTT. V and J are TRBV7-2 and TRBJ2-2; 8 bases are shared with TRBD1. With V trimmed by 7 bases and J by 8 bases, 21 bases remained unmatched. This CDR3 has 18 amino acids. Germline CDR1 is SGHTA and CDR2 is FQGNSA.

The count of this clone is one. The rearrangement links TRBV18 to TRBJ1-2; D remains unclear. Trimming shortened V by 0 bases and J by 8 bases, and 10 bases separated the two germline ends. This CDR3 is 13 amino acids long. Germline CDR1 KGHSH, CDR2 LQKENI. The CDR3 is CASSPPSQYGYTF. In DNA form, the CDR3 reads TGTGCCAGCTCACCACCGAGTCAGTACGGCTACACCTTC.

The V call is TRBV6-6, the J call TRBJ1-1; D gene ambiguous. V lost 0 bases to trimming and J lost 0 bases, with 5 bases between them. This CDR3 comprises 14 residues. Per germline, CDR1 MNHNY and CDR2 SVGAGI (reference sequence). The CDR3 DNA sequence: TGTGCCAGCAGTTACTCTTCACTGAACACTGAAGCTTTCTTT. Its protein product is CASSYSSLNTEAFF.

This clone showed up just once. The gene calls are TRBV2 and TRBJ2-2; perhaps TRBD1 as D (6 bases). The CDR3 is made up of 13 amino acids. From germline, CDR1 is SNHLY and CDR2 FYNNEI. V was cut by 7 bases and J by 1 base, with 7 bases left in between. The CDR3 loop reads CASKQGNTGELFF. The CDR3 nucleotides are TGTGCCAGCAAACAGGGGAACACCGGGGAGCTGTTTTTT.

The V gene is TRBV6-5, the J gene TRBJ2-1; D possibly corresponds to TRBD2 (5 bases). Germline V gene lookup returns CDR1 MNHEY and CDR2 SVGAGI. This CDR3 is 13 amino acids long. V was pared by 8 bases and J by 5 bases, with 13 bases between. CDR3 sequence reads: CASRAEAHNEQFF. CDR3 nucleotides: TGTGCCAGCCGGGCGGAGGCGCACAATGAGCAGTTCTTC.

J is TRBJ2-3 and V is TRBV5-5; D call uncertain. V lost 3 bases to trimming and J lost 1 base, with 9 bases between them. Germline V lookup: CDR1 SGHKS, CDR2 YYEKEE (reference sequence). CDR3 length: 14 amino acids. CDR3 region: CASSSLVGTDTQYF. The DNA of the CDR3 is TGTGCCAGCAGCTCCCTGGTGGGCACAGATACGCAGTATTTT.

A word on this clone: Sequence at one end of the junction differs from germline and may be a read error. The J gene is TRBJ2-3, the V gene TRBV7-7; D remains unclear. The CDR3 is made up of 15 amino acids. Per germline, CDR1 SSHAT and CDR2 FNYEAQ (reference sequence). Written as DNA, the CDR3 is TGTGCTAGCAGCCCGCCCCCCCCGGGCGCAGATACGCAGTATTTT. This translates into CASSPPPPGADTQYF.

For the CDR3, the DNA is TGCAGCGTTGACCCTTATAACTATGGCTACACCTTC. Encoded protein: CSVDPYNYGYTF. V gene TRBV29-1 combines with J gene TRBJ1-2; D is unclear. Germline values: CDR1 SQVTM, CDR2 ANQGSEA. The V end was cut by 3 bases, the J end by 1 base, with 6 bases between. The CDR3 has 12 amino acids.

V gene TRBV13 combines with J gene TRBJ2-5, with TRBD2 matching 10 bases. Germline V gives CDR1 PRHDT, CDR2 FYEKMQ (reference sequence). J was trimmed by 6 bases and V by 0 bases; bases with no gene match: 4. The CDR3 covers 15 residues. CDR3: CASSLGAGGGQTQYF. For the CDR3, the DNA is TGTGCCAGCAGCTTAGGAGCGGGGGGGGGTCAGACCCAGTACTTC.

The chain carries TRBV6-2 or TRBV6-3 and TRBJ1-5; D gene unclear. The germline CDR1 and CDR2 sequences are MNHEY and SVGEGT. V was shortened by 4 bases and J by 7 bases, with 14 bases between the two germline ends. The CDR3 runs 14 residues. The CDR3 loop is CASSFGLIGQPQHF. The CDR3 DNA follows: TGTGCCAGCAGTTTTGGGTTAATTGGCCAGCCCCAGCATTTT.

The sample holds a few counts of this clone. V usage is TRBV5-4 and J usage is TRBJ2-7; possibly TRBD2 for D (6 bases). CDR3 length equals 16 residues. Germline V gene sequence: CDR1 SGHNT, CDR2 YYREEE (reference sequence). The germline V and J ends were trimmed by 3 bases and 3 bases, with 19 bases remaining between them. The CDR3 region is CASSSTGTGDHYEQYF. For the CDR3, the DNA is TGTGCCAGCAGCTCGACCGGGACGGGAGATCACTACGAGCAGTACTTC.

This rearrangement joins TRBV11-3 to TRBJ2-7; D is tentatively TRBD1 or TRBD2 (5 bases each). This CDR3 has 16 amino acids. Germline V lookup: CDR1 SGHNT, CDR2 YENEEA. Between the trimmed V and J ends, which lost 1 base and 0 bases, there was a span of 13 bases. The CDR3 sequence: CASSLASGHSSYEQYF. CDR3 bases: TGTGCCAGCAGCTTAGCCAGCGGACATAGCTCCTACGAGCAGTACTTC. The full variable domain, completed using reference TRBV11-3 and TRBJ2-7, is EAGVVQSPRYKIIEKKQPVAFWCNPISGHNTLYWYLQNLGQGPELLIRYENEEAVDDSQLPKDRFSAERLKGVDSTLKIQPAELGDSAVYLCASSLASGHSSYEQYFGPGTRLTVT.

CDR3 loop: CASSRDVYEQYF. CDR3 coding DNA: TGTGCCAGCAGCCGGGACGTCTACGAGCAGTACTTC. The J gene is TRBJ2-7, the V gene TRBV2; D is possibly TRBD1 or TRBD2 (5 bases each). V dropped 6 bases and J dropped 3 bases, with 9 bases sitting between them. From germline, CDR1 is SNHLY and CDR2 FYNNEI. The CDR3 is made up of 12 amino acids.

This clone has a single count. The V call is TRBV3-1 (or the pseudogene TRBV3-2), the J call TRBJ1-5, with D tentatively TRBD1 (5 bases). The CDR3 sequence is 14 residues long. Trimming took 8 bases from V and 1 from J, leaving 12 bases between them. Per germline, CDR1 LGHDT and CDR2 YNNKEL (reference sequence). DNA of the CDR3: TGTGCCAGCGGCGGGGGAGGGAGCAATCAGCCCCAGCATTTT. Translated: CASGGGGSNQPQHF.

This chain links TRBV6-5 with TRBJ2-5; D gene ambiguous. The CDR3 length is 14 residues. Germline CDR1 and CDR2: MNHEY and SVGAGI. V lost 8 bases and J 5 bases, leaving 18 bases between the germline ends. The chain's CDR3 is CASDITGDPETQYF. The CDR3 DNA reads TGTGCCAGCGATATCACGGGCGACCCTGAGACCCAGTACTTC.

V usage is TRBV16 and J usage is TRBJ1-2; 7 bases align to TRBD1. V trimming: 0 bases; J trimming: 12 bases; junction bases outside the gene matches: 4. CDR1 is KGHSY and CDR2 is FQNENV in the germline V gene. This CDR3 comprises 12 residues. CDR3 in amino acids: CASSQSTGRHTF. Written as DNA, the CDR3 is TGTGCCAGCAGCCAATCGACAGGGAGGCACACCTTC.

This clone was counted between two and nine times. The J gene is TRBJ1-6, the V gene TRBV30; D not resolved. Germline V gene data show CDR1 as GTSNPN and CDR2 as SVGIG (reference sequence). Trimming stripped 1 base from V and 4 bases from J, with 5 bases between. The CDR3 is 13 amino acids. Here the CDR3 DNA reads TGTGCCTGGAGTGAACCTTATAATTCACCCCTCCACTTT. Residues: CAWSEPYNSPLHF.

The CDR3 spells CASSLLYSSGELFF. The CDR3 nucleotides read TGCGCCAGCAGCCTACTATACAGCTCCGGGGAGCTGTTTTTT. This rearrangement joins TRBV5-1 to TRBJ2-2; no firm D call. The V end lost 4 bases, the J end lost 6 bases, and 13 bases lay between the germline ends. This CDR3 has 14 residues. CDR1 SGHRS and CDR2 YFSETQ come from the germline V gene.

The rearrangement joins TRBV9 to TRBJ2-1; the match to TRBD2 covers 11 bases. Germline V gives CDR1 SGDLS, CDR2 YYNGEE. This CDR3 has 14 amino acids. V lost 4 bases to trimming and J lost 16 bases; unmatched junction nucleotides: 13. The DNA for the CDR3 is TGTGCCAGCAGCCAAGCTGATACTAGCGGGAGTGGATTCTTC. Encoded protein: CASSQADTSGSGFF.

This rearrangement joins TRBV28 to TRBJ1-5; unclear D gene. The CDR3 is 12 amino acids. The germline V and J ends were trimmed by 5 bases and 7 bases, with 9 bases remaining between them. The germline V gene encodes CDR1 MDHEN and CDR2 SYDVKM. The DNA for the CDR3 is TGTGCCAGCAGTCCACGACGGCAGCCCCAGCATTTT. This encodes CASSPRRQPQHF.

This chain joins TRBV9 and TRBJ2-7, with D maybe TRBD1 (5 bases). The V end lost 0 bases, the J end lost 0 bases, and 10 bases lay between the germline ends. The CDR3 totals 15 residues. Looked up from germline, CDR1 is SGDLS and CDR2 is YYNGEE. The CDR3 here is CASSVGVGASYEQYF. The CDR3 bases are TGTGCCAGCAGCGTAGGGGTAGGGGCCTCCTACGAGCAGTACTTC. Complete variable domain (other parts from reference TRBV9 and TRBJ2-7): DSGVTQTPKHLITATGQRVTLRCSPRSGDLSVYWYQQSLDQGLQFLIQYYNGEERAKGNILERFSAQQFPDLHSELNLSSLELGDSALYFCASSVGVGASYEQYFGPGTRLTVT.

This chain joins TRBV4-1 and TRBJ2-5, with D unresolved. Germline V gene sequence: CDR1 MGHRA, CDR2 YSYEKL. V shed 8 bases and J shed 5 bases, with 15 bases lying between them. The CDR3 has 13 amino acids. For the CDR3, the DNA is TGCGCCAGCGCAGTAACTTGGTGGGAGACCCAGTACTTC. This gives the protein CASAVTWWETQYF.

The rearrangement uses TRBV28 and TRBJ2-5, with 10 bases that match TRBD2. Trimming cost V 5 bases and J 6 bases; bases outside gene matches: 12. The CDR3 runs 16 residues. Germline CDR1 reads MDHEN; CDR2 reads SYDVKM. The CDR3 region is CASSRFGASGSKTQYF. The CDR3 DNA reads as TGTGCCAGCAGTCGCTTTGGGGCTAGCGGGAGTAAGACCCAGTACTTC. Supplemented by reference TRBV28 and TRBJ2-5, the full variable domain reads DVKVTQSSRYLVKRTGEKVFLECVQDMDHENMFWYRQDPGLGLRLIYFSYDVKMKEKGDIPEGYSVSREKKERFSLILESASTNQTSMYLCASSRFGASGSKTQYFGPGTRLLVL.

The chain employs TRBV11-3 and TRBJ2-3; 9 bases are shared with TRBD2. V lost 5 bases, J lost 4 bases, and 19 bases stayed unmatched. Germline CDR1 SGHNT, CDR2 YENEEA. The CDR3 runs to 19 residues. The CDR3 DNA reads TGTGCCAGCAGCCAACGGGGGGGCGGGAGGGCCGAGGTCCCAGATACGCAGTATTTT. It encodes CASSQRGGGRAEVPDTQYF.

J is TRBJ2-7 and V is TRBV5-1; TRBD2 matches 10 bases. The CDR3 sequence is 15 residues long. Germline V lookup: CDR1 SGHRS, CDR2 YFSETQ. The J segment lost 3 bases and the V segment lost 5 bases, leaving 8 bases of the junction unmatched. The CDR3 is CASSSTSSGSYEQYF. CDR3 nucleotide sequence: TGCGCCAGCAGTTCTACTTCTAGCGGGAGCTACGAGCAGTACTTC.